Below are 21 T cell receptor beta chains sequenced from a single sample in a study of molecular identifiers for immune sequencing clone quantification. TCRdb re-derived calls from the PCR reads in MiXCR, one entry per CDR3 protein. The table records 97,000 or so distinct CDR3 sequences, approximately 25% of them present only once. Sequencing input: naive CD8+ T cells from blood, with Jurkat cell RNA spiked in. Subset here: FACS-sorted CD8+CD4-CCR7+CD45RA+ naive T cells. The source is a human donor in good health. Some libraries in this study had Jurkat cell RNA spiked in.

This clonotype has a count of ten or more. This chain uses TRBV20-1 with TRBJ2-3, with D possibly matching TRBD2 (6 bases). Germline-derived CDR1 and CDR2 are DFQATT and SNEGSKA (reference sequence). The length of the CDR3 is 16 residues. V lost 3 bases and J lost 1, with 17 bases in between. Written as DNA, the CDR3 is TGCAGTGCTAGTGGGCGGGGTAGCGGCGGCACAGATACGCAGTATTTT. Translated, it gives CSASGRGSGGTDTQYF.

Remarks on this clonotype: This could be a read error, since a much larger clone is one nucleotide away. J is TRBJ1-2 and V is TRBV12-3 or TRBV12-4, with D hard to call. This CDR3 spans 15 amino acids. The CDR3 nucleotides read TGTACCAGCAGCCCACGCGACGGACCATCCTATGGCTACACCTTC. Translating it yields CTSSPRDGPSYGYTF.

The sample holds a few counts of this clonotype. This chain uses TRBV10-3 with TRBJ2-1, with TRBD2 matching 7 bases. Germline assignment: CDR1 ENHRY and CDR2 SYGVKD. J was trimmed by 5 bases and V by 3 bases; bases with no gene match: 4. This CDR3 region has 14 residues. This CDR3 is CAISEAGNHNEQFF. CDR3 in DNA: TGTGCCATCAGTGAAGCGGGGAACCACAATGAGCAGTTCTTC.

This clonotype has ten or more counts. The V call is TRBV27, the J call TRBJ2-1, with TRBD2 matching 9 bases. The J segment lost 4 bases and the V segment lost 3 bases, leaving 4 bases of the junction unmatched. CDR1 is MNHEY, CDR2 SMNVEV, per germline (reference sequence). This CDR3 comprises 15 residues. The CDR3 DNA follows: TGTGCCAGCAGTTTTGCGGCGGGAGGGTACAATGAGCAGTTCTTC. Translation: CASSFAAGGYNEQFF.

Ten or more counts support this clonotype. The genes are TRBV6-4 and TRBJ2-1; 8 bases are shared with TRBD2. The CDR3 consists of 11 residues. V trimming: 8 bases; J trimming: 15 bases; junction bases outside the gene matches: 9. CDR1 MRHNA and CDR2 SNTAGT come from the germline V gene. CDR3 in amino acids: CASRGGGSWFF. The CDR3 bases are TGTGCCAGCCGAGGCGGGGGGTCATGGTTCTTC.

Concerning this clonotype: A much more abundant neighbour one base away suggests this may be a read error. The chain has TRBV19 and TRBJ2-1, with a possible D match to TRBD2 (6 bases). V was cut by 8 bases and J by 2 bases, with 19 bases left in between. CDR1 is LNHDA, CDR2 SQIVND, per germline (reference sequence). The CDR3 totals 16 residues. The CDR3 region has the DNA TGTGCCAGTGGCATCAGGTTGCTAGCGACCTACAATGAGCAGTTCTTC. It translates to CASGIRLLATYNEQFF. Full variable domain (missing parts from reference TRBV19 and TRBJ2-1): DGGITQSPKYLFRKEGQNVTLSCEQNLNHDAMYWYRQDPGQGLRLIYYSQIVNDFQKGDIAEGYSVSREKKESFPLTVTSAQKNPTAFYLCASGIRLLATYNEQFFGPGTRLTVL.

With respect to this clonotype: At one of its ends the junction is not consistent with the germline gene, which may arise from a read error. The genes are TRBV11-2 and TRBJ2-3; perhaps TRBD2 as D (5 bases). CDR1 is SGHAT, CDR2 FQNNGV, per germline. The CDR3 loop spans 17 amino acids. The CDR3 region is CASSVDGPGSYTDTQYF. The CDR3 bases are TGTGCCAGCAGCGTAGATGGGCCGGGGTCGTACACAGATACGCAGTATTTT.

As concerns this clonotype: One base away lies a much larger clone, so this may be a sequencing read error. The chain links TRBV6-2 or TRBV6-3 to TRBJ2-3; 8 bases match TRBD2. The length of the CDR3 is 17 residues. The V gene's germline CDR1 is MNHEY and CDR2 SVGEGT. This CDR3 reads CASSPFGLAGARYTQCF. The CDR3 nucleotides are TGTGCCAGCAGCCCGTTTGGGCTAGCGGGTGCCCGTTATACGCAGTGTTTT.

The chain carries TRBV7-2 and TRBJ2-1; no clear D. CDR3 length equals 16 residues. In germline, CDR1 is SGHTA, CDR2 FQGNSA. Trimming pared 1 base from V and 0 bases from J, leaving 10 bases between. The CDR3 nucleotides read TGTGCCAGCAGCTTAGGTTCACGAAGCTCCTACAATGAGCAGTTCTTC. Translated: CASSLGSRSSYNEQFF.

For this clonotype: This may be a read error: a much more frequent sequence differs by one nucleotide. The genes are TRBV4-1 and TRBJ2-7; tentatively, D is TRBD1 or TRBD2 (6 bases each). The CDR3 is made up of 14 amino acids. Trimming shortened V by 0 bases and J by 3 bases, and 9 bases separated the two germline ends. CDR1 is MGHRA and CDR2 is YSYEKL in the germline V gene. The CDR3 loop is CASSQEQGGYEQYF. CDR3 in DNA: TGCGCCAGCAGCCAAGAACAGGGAGGCTACGAGCAGTACTTC.

Many counts were recorded for this clonotype. This CDR3 is CSVEDRSRGLTYEQYF. CDR3 nucleotide sequence: TGCAGCGTTGAAGATCGTAGCAGGGGTTTAACCTACGAGCAGTACTTC. This sequence joins TRBV29-1 and TRBJ2-7; D perhaps matches TRBD1 (6 bases). The CDR3 sequence is 16 residues long. The germline V gene has CDR1 SQVTM and CDR2 ANQGSEA. Trimming removed 0 bases at V and 2 bases at J, with 17 bases between.

This clonotype was observed at least ten times. One end of the junction varies from germline; a read error may be responsible. V gene TRBV20-1 combines with J gene TRBJ2-7, with unresolved D. The CDR3 loop spans 14 amino acids. Germline V lookup: CDR1 DFQATT, CDR2 SNEGSKA (reference sequence). The CDR3: CGARDTVRSYEQYF. The CDR3 DNA follows: TGCGGTGCTAGAGATACCGTTCGGTCCTACGAGCAGTACTTC.

In this sample, this clonotype turned up many times. The chain has TRBV6-5 and TRBJ2-1; D call uncertain. This CDR3 spans 13 amino acids. V lost 3 bases and J lost 9, with 12 bases in between. Germline CDR1 is MNHEY and CDR2 is SVGAGI. CDR3 in DNA: TGTGCCAGCAGTTATCGTCTAGAGGCTGAGCAGTTCTTC. This gives the protein CASSYRLEAEQFF.

This clonotype has at least ten counts. V usage is TRBV4-3 and J usage is TRBJ1-2, with no clear D. The germline gives CDR1 LGHNA, CDR2 YSLEER. Trimming removed 0 bases at V and 2 bases at J, with 7 bases between. The CDR3 is 14 residues long. The CDR3 nucleotides read TGCGCCAGCAGCCAAGATGCCAGAAACTATGGCTACACCTTC. It yields the protein CASSQDARNYGYTF.

In this sample, this clonotype turned up many times. This chain joins TRBV5-1 and TRBJ2-2; no reliable D call. Germline V gives CDR1 SGHRS, CDR2 YFSETQ. The CDR3 extends over 13 amino acids. V lost 6 bases and J 3 bases, leaving 9 bases between the germline ends. The CDR3 DNA reads as TGCGCCAGCATAAATGATTACACCGGGGAGCTGTTTTTT. It specifies CASINDYTGELFF.

This clonotype has ten or more counts. The V and J genes are TRBV4-3 and TRBJ2-7; 7 bases line up with TRBD2. This CDR3 has 16 residues. V shed 0 bases, J shed 0 bases, and the junction held 5 bases outside the gene matches. Germline CDR1 and CDR2: LGHNA and YSLEER. The CDR3 here is CASSQDWRELSYEQYF. CDR3 bases: TGCGCCAGCAGCCAAGATTGGCGGGAGCTCTCCTACGAGCAGTACTTC.

This clonotype was seen many times. The V gene is TRBV30, the J gene TRBJ2-5; tentative D call: TRBD1 (6 bases). Between the trimmed V and J ends, which lost 3 bases and 5 bases, there was a span of 22 bases. CDR1 is GTSNPN, CDR2 SVGIG, per germline (reference sequence). This CDR3 is 16 amino acids long. The CDR3 nucleotides are TGTGCCTGGAGCGTACAACAGGGACCAGCAAAGGAGACCCAGTACTTC. Its protein is CAWSVQQGPAKETQYF.

Many counts were recorded for this clonotype. This chain joins TRBV7-6 and TRBJ2-1, with 9 nucleotides matching TRBD2. Germline V lookup: CDR1 SGHVS, CDR2 FNYEAQ. This CDR3 spans 20 amino acids. The J segment lost 8 bases and the V segment lost 5 bases, leaving 25 bases of the junction unmatched. CDR3 region: CASSQKVFLVAGGHGDEQFF. DNA for the CDR3: TGTGCCAGCAGCCAAAAGGTTTTCTTAGTGGCGGGAGGGCACGGGGATGAGCAGTTCTTC.

This chain uses TRBV7-9 with TRBJ2-1; 9 bases map to TRBD2. This CDR3 spans 19 amino acids. V was clipped by 5 bases and J by 3 bases; unmatched bases: 17. Germline CDR1 SEHNR, CDR2 FQNEAQ (reference sequence). The CDR3 DNA follows: TGTGCCAGCAGCGGTAAGCTTAGCGGGAGAGGCAAAGACTACAATGAGCAGTTCTTC. Translated, it gives CASSGKLSGRGKDYNEQFF.

Points on this clonotype: The junction departs from the called germline gene at one end, perhaps through a read error. The J gene is TRBJ2-7, the V gene TRBV4-3; D call uncertain. The germline V gene encodes CDR1 LGHNA and CDR2 YSLEER. The CDR3 runs to 14 residues. CDR3 nucleotide sequence: TGCGCCAGCGGCCAAGCCGAAGGGTCCTACGAGCAGTACTTC. Amino acid sequence: CASGQAEGSYEQYF.

There are many counts of this clonotype. CDR3 amino acids: CASSIPGTLYGYTF. The CDR3 coding sequence is TGTGCCAGTAGTATCCCTGGGACGCTATATGGCTACACCTTC. This chain uses TRBV19 with TRBJ1-2; tentatively, D is TRBD1 (5 bases). Deletions cut 3 bases from V and 5 bases from J, with 13 bases between. This CDR3 region has 14 residues. In germline, CDR1 is LNHDA, CDR2 SQIVND (reference sequence).